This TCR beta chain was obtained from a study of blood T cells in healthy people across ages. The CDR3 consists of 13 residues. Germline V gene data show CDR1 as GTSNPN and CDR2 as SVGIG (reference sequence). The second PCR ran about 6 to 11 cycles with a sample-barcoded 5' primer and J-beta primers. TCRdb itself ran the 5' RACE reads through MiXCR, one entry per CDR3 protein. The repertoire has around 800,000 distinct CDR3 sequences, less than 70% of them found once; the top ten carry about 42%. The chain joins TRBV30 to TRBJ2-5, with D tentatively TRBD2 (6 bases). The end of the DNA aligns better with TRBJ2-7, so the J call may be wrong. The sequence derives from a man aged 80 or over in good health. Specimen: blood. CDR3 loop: CAWSPPGVYEQYF. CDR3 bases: TGTGCCTGGAGTCCCCCGGGGGTCTACGAGCAGTACTTC.